The source of this TCR beta chain is a study of radiation and T cells in renal cell carcinoma. Study context: Nephrectomy followed 15 Gy stereotactic body radiation by 4 weeks.

Regarding the study as a whole: From baseline, blood top tumor clonotypes peaked at 2 weeks post-radiation.

The method was immunoSEQ multiplex PCR; TCRdb's version includes in-frame clones alone and lacks a portion of them. The data contain some 130,000 clones, 88% of them singletons. Comments on this clone: The target antigen is unknown.

The time point: blood 2 weeks post-SBRT. Treatment reported: 15 Gy SBRT to primary tumor, nephrectomy 4 weeks later. Serial blood draws occurred at baseline and 2 and 4 weeks post-SBRT. Sample: blood, taken from a patient whose treatment included radiotherapy and nephrectomy. This receptor was identified in a woman between 70 and 85 years old with renal cell carcinoma.

Here the CDR3 reads CASSTGKGYEQYF. The CDR3 DNA is TGTGCCAGTAGTACGGGCAAGGGCTACGAGCAGTACTTC. V and J are TRBV19 and TRBJ2-7; D gene ambiguous. Trimming left V 4 bases short and J 3 bases short, with 10 bases between. Germline CDR1 LNHDA, CDR2 SQIVND (reference sequence). The CDR3 length is 13 residues.